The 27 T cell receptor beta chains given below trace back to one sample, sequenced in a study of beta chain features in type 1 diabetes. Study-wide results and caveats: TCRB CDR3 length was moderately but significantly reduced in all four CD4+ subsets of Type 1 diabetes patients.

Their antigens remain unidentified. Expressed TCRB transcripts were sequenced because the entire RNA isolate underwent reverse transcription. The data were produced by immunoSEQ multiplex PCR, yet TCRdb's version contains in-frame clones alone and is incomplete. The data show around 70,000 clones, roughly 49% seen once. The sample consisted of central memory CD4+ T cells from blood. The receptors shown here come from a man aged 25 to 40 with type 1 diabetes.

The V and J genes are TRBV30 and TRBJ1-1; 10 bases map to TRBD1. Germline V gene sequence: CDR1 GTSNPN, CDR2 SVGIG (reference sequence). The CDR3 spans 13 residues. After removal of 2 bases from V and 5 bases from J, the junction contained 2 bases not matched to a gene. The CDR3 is CAWSPGQGTEAFF. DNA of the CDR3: TGTGCCTGGAGTCCGGGACAGGGGACTGAAGCTTTCTTT.

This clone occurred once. CDR3 sequence: CASSEGRGTDTQYF. The CDR3 coding sequence is TGTGCCAGCAGTGAAGGCAGGGGCACAGATACGCAGTATTTT. The chain is built from TRBV6-1 and TRBJ2-3; maybe TRBD1 (5 bases). Trimming pared 1 base from V and 1 base from J, leaving 6 bases between. CDR3 length equals 14 residues. Germline V gives CDR1 MNHNS, CDR2 SASEGT.

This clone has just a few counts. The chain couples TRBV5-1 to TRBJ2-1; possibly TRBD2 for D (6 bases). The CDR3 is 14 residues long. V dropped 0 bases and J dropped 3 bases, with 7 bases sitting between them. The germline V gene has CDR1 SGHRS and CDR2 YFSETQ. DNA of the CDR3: TGCGCCAGCAGCTTGGGACTAGGCTACAATGAGCAGTTCTTC. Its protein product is CASSLGLGYNEQFF.

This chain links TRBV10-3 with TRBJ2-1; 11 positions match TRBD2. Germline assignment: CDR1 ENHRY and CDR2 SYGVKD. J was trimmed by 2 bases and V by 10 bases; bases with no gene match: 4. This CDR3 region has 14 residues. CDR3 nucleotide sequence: TGTGCCACCGGGGGACTAGCGGCCTACAATGAGCAGTTCTTC. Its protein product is CATGGLAAYNEQFF.

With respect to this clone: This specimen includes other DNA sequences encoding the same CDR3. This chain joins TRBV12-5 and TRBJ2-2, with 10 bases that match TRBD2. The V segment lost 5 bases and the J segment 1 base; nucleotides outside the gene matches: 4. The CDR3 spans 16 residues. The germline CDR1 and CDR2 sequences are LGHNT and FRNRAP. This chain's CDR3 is CASGLGLAVNTGELFF. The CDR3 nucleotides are TGTGCTAGTGGTCTCGGACTAGCGGTGAACACCGGGGAGCTGTTTTTT.

CDR3 sequence reads: CASSGQGMNTEAFF. The CDR3, as DNA: TGTGCCAGCTCTGGACAGGGGATGAACACTGAAGCTTTCTTT. The chain has TRBV18 and TRBJ1-1; TRBD1 matches 9 bases. The junction had 2 bases not matched to a gene; V was cut back by 6 bases and J by 0 bases. Germline lookup yields CDR1 KGHSH and CDR2 LQKENI. The CDR3 has 14 amino acids.

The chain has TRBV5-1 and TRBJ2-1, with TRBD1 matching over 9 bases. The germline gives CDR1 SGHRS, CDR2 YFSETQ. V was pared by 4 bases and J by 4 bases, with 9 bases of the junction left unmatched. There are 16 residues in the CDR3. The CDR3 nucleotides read TGCGCCAGCAGCATAAAGCCGGGACAGGGATACAATGAGCAGTTCTTC. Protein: CASSIKPGQGYNEQFF.

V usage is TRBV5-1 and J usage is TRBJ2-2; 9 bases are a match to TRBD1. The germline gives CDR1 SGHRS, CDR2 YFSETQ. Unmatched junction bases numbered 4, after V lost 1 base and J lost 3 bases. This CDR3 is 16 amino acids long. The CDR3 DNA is TGCGCCAGCAGCTTGAATCGGGACAGGGACACCGGGGAGCTGTTTTTT. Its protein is CASSLNRDRDTGELFF. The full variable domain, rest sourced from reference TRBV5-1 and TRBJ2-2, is KAGVTQTPRYLIKTRGQQVTLSCSPISGHRSVSWYQQTPGQGLQFLFEYFSETQRNKGNFPGRFSGRQFSNSRSEMNVSTLELGDSALYLCASSLNRDRDTGELFFGEGSRLTVL.

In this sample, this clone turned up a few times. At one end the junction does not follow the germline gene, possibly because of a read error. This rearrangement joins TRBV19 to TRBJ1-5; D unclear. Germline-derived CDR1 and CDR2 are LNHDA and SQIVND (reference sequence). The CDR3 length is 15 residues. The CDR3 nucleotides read TGTGCCAGTAGTATAGATGAGGTCCCCAATCGGCCCCAGCATTTT. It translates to CASSIDEVPNRPQHF.

CDR3 sequence reads: CASSLALLAGDPETQYF. The CDR3 DNA reads TGTGCCAGCAGCTTAGCGCTCCTAGCGGGAGATCCTGAGACCCAGTACTTC. The chain couples TRBV7-2 to TRBJ2-5; 10 bases agree with TRBD2. V shed 0 bases and J 5 bases; nucleotides not matched to a gene: 9. The germline gives CDR1 SGHTA, CDR2 FQGNSA. The CDR3 covers 17 residues.

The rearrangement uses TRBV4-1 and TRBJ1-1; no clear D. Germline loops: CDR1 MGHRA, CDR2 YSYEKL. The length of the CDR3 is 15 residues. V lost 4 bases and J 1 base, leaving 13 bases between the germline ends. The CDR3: CASSLSPGKNTEAFF. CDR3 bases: TGCGCCAGCAGCCTTTCTCCGGGTAAGAACACTGAAGCTTTCTTT.

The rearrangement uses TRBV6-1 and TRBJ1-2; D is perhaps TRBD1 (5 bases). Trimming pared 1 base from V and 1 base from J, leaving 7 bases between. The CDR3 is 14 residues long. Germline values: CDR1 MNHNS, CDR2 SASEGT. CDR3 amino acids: CASSEEGINYGYTF. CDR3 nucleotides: TGTGCCAGCAGTGAAGAGGGGATTAACTATGGCTACACCTTC.

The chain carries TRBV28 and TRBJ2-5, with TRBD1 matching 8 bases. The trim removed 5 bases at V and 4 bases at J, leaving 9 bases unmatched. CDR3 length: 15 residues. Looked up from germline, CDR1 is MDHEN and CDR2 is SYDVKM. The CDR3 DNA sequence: TGTGCCAGCAGTCCCGGACAGGGTGGTGGAGAGACCCAGTACTTC. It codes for CASSPGQGGGETQYF.

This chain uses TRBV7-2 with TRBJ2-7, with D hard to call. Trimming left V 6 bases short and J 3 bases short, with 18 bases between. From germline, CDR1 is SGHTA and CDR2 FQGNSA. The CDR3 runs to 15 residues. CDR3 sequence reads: CASSRTNSPDYEQYF. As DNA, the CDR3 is TGTGCCAGCAGTCGAACTAACTCGCCAGACTACGAGCAGTACTTC. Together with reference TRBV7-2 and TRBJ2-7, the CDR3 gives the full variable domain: GAGVSQSPSNKVTEKGKDVELRCDPISGHTALYWYRQSLGQGLEFLIYFQGNSAPDKSGLPSDRFSAERTGGSVSTLTIQRTQQEDSAVYLCASSRTNSPDYEQYFGPGTRLTVT.

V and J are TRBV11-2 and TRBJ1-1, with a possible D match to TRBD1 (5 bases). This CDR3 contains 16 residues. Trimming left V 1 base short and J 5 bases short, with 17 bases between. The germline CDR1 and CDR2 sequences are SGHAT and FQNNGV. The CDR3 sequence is CASSLVGGRRGTEAFF. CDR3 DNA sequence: TGTGCCAGCAGCTTAGTAGGTGGACGGAGGGGAACTGAAGCTTTCTTT. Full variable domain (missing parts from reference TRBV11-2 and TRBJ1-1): EAGVAQSPRYKIIEKRQSVAFWCNPISGHATLYWYQQILGQGPKLLIQFQNNGVVDDSQLPKDRFSAERLKGVDSTLKIQPAKLEDSAVYLCASSLVGGRRGTEAFFGQGTRLTVV.

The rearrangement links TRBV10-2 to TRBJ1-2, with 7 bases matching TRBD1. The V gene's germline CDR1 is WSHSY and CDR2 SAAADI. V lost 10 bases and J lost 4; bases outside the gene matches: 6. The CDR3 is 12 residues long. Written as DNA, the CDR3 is TGCGCCACCAAACAGGGGACCTATGGCTACACCTTC. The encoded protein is CATKQGTYGYTF.

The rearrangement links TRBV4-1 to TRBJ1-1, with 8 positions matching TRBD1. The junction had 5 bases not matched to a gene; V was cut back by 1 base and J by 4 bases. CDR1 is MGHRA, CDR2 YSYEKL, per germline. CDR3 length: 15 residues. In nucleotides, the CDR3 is TGCGCCAGCAGCCAAGGACAGGGGCCTTTCACTGAAGCTTTCTTT. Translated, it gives CASSQGQGPFTEAFF.

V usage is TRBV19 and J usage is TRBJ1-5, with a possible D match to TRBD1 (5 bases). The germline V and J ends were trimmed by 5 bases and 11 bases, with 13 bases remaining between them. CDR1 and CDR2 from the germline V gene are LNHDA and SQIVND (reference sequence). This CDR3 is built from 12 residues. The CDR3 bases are TGTGCCAGTAGTCCGGGGGACCGAACCCAGCATTTT. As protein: CASSPGDRTQHF.

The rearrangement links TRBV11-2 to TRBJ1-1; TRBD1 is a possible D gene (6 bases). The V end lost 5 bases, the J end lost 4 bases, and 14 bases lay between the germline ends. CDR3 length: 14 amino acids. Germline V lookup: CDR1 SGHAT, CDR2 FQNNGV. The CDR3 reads CASSMDSGGTEAFF. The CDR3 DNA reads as TGTGCCAGCAGCATGGACAGCGGAGGCACTGAAGCTTTCTTT.

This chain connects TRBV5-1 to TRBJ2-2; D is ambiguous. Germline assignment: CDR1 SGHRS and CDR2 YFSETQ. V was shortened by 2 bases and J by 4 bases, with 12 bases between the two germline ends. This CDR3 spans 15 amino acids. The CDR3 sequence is CASSFGTAGTGELFF. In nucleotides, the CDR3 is TGCGCCAGCAGCTTCGGCACAGCCGGCACCGGGGAGCTGTTTTTT.

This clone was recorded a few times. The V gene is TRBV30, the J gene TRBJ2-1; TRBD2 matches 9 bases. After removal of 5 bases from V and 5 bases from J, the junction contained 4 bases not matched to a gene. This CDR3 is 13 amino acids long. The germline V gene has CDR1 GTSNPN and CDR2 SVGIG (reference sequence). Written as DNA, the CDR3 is TGTGCCTGGGACGGACTAGCGAACAATGAGCAGTTCTTC. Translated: CAWDGLANNEQFF.

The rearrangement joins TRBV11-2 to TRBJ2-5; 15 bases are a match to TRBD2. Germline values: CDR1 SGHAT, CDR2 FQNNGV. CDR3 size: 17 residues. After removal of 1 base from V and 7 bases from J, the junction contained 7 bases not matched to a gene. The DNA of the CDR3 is TGTGCCAGCAGCTTAGCCCCCAGGACTAGCGGGAGGGGGACCCAGTACTTC. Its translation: CASSLAPRTSGRGTQYF.

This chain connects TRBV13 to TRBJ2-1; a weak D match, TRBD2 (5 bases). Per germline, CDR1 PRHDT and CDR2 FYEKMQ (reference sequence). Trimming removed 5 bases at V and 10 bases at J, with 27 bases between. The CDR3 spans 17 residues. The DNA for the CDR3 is TGTGCCAGCAGCCGAGCCGGGAAAGGTGGCCAATACGGCGAGCAGTTCTTC. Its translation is CASSRAGKGGQYGEQFF. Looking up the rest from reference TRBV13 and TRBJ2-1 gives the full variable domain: AAGVIQSPRHLIKEKRETATLKCYPIPRHDTVYWYQQGPGQDPQFLISFYEKMQSDKGSIPDRFSAQQFSDYHSELNMSSLELGDSALYFCASSRAGKGGQYGEQFFGPGTRLTVL.

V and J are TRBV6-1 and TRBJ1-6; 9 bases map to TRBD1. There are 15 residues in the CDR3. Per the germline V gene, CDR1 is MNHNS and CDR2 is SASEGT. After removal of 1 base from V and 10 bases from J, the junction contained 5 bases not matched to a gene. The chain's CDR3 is CASSEENRGLSPLHF. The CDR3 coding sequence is TGTGCCAGCAGTGAAGAAAACAGGGGGCTCTCACCCCTCCACTTT.

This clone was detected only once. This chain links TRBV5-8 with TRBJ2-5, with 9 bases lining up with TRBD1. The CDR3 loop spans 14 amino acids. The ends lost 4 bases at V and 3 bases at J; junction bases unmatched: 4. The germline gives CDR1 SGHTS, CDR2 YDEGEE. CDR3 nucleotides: TGTGCCAGCAGCCGTGGACAGGGGAAAGAGACCCAGTACTTC. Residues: CASSRGQGKETQYF.

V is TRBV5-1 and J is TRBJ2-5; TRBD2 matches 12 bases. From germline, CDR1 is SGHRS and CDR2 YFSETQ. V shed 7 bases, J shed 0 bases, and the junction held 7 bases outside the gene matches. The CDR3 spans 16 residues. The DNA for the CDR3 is TGCGCCAGCCGGGCCCTAGCGGGGGGGCACCAAGAGACCCAGTACTTC. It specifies CASRALAGGHQETQYF.

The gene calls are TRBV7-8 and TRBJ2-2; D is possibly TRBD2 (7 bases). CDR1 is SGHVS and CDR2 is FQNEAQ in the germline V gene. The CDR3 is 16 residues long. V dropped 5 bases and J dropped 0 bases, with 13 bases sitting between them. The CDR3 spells CASSRGGGANTGELFF. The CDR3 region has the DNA TGTGCCAGCAGCCGTGGGGGGGGCGCGAACACCGGGGAGCTGTTTTTT.